This T cell receptor beta chain comes out of a study of immune heterogeneity within non-small cell lung tumors. The V gene end was trimmed by 1 base and the J gene end by 6 bases; junction bases not matched to a gene: 6. Germline assignment: CDR1 MNHEY and CDR2 SVGEGT. This CDR3 is 15 amino acids long. This clonotype is medium-sized. Genomic DNA from bulk tumor acted as the template, and 600 ng was loaded per sample. Several widely spaced biopsies per primary tumor were taken during surgery. Enrolled patients presented with newly diagnosed, previously untreated non-small cell lung cancer and underwent curative surgery. Multiplex PCR amplified the TCR beta CDR3 region. Its first round ran for approximately 11 cycles with 32 V and 13 J primers. TCRdb passed the multiplex PCR reads through MiXCR, listing each CDR3 protein once. Of about 5,600 distinct CDR3 sequences in the sample, around 20% were seen once.

This receptor was identified in a man aged 35 to 55 with non-small cell lung cancer. This chain uses TRBV6-2 or TRBV6-3 with TRBJ2-7, with TRBD2 identical over 10 bases. The sequenced material came from lung tumor tissue. In DNA form, the CDR3 reads TGTGCCAGCAGTTACTACCCAGCGGGAGGGGGCGAGCAGTACTTC. This codes for CASSYYPAGGGEQYF.